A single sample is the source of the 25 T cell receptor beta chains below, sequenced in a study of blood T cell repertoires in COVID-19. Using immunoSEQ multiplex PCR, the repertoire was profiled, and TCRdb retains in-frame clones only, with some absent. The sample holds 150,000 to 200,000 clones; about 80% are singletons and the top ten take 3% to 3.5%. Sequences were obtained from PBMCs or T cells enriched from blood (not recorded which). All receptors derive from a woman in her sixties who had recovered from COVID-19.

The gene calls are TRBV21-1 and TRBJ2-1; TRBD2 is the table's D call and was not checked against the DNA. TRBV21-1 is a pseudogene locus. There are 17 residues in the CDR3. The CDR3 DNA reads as TGTGCCAGCAGCAAAGACTTGGGTAGCGGGGGGGACAATGAGCAGTTCTTC. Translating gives CASSKDLGSGGDNEQFF.

The CDR3 is CSGPGGRYFYNEQFF. CDR3 sequence (DNA): TGCAGCGGGCCAGGGGGACGGTACTTCTACAATGAGCAGTTCTTC. The chain has TRBV29-1 and TRBJ2-1; 7 bases fit TRBD1. Germline CDR1 reads SQVTM; CDR2 reads ANQGSEA. V lost 7 bases to trimming and J lost 3 bases; unmatched junction nucleotides: 12. This CDR3 region has 15 residues.

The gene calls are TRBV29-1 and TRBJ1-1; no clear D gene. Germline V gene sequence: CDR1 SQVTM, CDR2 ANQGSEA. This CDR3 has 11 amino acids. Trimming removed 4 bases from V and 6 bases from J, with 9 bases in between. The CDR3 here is CSVGWEAEAFF. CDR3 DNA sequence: TGCAGCGTTGGGTGGGAGGCTGAAGCTTTCTTT.

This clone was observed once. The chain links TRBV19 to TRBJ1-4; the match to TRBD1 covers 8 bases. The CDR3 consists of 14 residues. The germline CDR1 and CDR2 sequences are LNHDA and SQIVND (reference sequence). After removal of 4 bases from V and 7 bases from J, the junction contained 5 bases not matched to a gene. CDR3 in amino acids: CASSNRGSSEKLFF. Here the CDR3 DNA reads TGTGCCAGTAGTAACAGGGGGAGTTCTGAAAAACTGTTTTTT. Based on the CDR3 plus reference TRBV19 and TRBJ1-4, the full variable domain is DGGITQSPKYLFRKEGQNVTLSCEQNLNHDAMYWYRQDPGQGLRLIYYSQIVNDFQKGDIAEGYSVSREKKESFPLTVTSAQKNPTAFYLCASSNRGSSEKLFFGSGTQLSVL.

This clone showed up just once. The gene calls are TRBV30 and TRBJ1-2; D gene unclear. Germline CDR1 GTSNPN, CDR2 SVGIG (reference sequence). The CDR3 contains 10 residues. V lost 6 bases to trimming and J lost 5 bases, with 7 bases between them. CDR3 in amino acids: CACLPYGYTF. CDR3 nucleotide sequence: TGTGCCTGCCTACCATATGGCTACACCTTC.

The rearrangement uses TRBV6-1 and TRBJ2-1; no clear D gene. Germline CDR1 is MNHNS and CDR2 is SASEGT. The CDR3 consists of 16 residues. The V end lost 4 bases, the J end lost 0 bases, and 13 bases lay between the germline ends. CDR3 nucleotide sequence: TGTGCCAGCAGTGGGGCGACGGCAAGCTCCTACAATGAGCAGTTCTTC. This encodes CASSGATASSYNEQFF.

Here the CDR3 DNA reads TGTGCCAGCAGTCCCCATGTTGAAGCCCAAGAGACCCAGTACTTC. The encoded protein is CASSPHVEAQETQYF. The chain carries TRBV27 and TRBJ2-5; no clear D. There are 15 residues in the CDR3. Per germline, CDR1 MNHEY and CDR2 SMNVEV (reference sequence). V was clipped by 5 bases and J by 1 base, with 14 bases between them.

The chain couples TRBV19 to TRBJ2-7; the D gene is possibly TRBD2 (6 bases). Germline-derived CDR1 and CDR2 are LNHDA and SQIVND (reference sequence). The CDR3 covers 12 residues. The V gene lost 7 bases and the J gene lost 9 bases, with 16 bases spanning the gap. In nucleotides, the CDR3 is TGTGCCAGTAACGTCCTCGGGGGAGCGCAGTACTTC. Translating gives CASNVLGGAQYF.

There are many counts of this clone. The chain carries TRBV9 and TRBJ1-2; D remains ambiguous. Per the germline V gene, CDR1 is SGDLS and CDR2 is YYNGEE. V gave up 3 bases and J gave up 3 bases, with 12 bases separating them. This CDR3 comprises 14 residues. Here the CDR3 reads CASSDDTADYGYTF. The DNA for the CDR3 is TGTGCCAGCAGCGATGACACCGCTGACTATGGCTACACCTTC.

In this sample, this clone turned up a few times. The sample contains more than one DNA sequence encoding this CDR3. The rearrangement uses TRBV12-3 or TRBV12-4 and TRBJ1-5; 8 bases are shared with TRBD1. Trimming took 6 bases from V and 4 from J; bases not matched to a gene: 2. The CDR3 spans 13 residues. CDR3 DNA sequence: TGTGCCAGCAGGGGGACAGGTAATCAGCCCCAGCATTTT. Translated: CASRGTGNQPQHF.

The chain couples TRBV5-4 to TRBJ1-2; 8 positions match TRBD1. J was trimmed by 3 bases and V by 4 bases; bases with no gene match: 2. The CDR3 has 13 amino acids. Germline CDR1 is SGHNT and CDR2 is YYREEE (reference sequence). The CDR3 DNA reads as TGTGCCAGCAGCGCGGACAGGGACTATGGCTACACCTTC. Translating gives CASSADRDYGYTF.

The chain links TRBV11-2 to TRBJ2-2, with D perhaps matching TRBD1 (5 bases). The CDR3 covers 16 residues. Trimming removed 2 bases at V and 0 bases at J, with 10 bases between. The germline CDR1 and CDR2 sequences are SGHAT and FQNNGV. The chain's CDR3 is CASSLRVGPNTGELFF. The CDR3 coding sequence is TGTGCCAGCAGCTTACGTGTGGGGCCGAACACCGGGGAGCTGTTTTTT.

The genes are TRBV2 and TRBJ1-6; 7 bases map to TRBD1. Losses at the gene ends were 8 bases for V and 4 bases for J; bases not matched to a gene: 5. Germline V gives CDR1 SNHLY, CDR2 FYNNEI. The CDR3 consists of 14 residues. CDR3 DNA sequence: TGTGCCAGCGGCCAGACAGGGTATAATTCACCCCTCCACTTT. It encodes CASGQTGYNSPLHF.

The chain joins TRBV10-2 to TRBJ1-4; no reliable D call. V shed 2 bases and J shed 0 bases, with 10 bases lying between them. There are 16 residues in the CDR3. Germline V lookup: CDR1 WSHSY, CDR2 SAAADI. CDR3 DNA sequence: TGCGCCAGCAGTGAGCGAGGAGCTGCAACTAATGAAAAACTGTTTTTT. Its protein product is CASSERGAATNEKLFF.

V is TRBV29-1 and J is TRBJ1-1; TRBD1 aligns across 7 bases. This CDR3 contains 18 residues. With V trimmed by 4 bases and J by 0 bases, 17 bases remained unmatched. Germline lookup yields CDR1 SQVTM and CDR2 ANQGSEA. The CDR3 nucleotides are TGCAGCGTTGTGAAGTCATCCCTAGGGGGCCACATGAACACTGAAGCTTTCTTT. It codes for CSVVKSSLGGHMNTEAFF.

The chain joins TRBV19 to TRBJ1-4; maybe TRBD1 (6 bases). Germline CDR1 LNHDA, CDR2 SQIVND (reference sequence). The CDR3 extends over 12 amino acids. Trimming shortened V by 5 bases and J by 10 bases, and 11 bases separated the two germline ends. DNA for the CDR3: TGTGCCAGTAGTGCAGGGGTAGGAAAACTGTTTTTT. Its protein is CASSAGVGKLFF.

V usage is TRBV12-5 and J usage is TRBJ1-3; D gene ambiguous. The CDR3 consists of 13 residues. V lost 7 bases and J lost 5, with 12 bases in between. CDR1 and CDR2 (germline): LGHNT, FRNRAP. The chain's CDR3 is CASAEQLRNTIYF. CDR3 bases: TGTGCTAGTGCCGAACAGCTACGAAACACCATATATTTT.

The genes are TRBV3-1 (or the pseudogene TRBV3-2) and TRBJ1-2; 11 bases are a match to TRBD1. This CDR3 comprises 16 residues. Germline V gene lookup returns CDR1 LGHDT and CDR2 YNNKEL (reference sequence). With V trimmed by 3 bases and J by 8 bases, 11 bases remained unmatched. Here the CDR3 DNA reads TGTGCCAGCAGCCAGACCCTCGGGACAGGGGGTAGAGGCTACACCTTC. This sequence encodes CASSQTLGTGGRGYTF.

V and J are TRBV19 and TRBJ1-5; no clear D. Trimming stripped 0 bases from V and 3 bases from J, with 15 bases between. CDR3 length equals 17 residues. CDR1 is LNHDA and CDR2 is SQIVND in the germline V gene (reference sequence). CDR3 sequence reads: CASSIDQWEKVNQPQHF. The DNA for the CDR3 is TGTGCCAGTAGTATAGATCAGTGGGAGAAGGTCAATCAGCCCCAGCATTTT. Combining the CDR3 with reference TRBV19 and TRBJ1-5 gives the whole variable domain DGGITQSPKYLFRKEGQNVTLSCEQNLNHDAMYWYRQDPGQGLRLIYYSQIVNDFQKGDIAEGYSVSREKKESFPLTVTSAQKNPTAFYLCASSIDQWEKVNQPQHFGDGTRLSIL.

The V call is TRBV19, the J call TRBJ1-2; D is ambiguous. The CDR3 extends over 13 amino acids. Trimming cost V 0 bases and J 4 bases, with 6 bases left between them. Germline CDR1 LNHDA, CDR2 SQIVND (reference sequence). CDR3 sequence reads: CASSIERFYGYTF. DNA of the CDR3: TGTGCCAGTAGTATAGAGAGATTCTATGGCTACACCTTC. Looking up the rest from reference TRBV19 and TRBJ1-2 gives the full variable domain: DGGITQSPKYLFRKEGQNVTLSCEQNLNHDAMYWYRQDPGQGLRLIYYSQIVNDFQKGDIAEGYSVSREKKESFPLTVTSAQKNPTAFYLCASSIERFYGYTFGSGTRLTVV.

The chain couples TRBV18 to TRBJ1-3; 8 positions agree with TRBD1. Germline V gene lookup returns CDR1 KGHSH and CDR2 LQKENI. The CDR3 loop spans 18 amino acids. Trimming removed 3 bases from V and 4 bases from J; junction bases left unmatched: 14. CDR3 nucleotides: TGTGCCAGCTCACCTTACACCGCAGGGGGCGCAGGAGGAAACACCATATATTTT. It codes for CASSPYTAGGAGGNTIYF.

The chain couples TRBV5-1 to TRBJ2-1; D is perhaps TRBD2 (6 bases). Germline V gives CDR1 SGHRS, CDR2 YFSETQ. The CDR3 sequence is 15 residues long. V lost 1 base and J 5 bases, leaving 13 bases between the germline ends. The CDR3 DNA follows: TGCGCCAGCAGCTTGTCCAGCGGAGGGGACAATGAGCAGTTCTTC. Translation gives CASSLSSGGDNEQFF.

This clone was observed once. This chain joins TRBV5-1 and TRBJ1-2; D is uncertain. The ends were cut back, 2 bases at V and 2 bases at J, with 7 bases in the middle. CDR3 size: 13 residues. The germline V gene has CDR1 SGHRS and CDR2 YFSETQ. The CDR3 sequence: CASSLSVNYGYTF. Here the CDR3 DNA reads TGCGCCAGCAGCTTATCAGTAAACTATGGCTACACCTTC.

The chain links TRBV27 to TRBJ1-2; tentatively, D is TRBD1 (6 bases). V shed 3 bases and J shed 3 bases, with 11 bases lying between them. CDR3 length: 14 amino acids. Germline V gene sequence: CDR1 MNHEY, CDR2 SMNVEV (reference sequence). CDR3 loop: CASSFGAGDYGYTF. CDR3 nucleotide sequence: TGTGCCAGCAGTTTCGGGGCAGGGGACTATGGCTACACCTTC.

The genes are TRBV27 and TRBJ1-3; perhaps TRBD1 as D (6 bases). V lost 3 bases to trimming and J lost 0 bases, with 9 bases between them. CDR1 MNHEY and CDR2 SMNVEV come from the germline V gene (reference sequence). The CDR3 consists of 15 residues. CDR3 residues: CASSFQGSSGNTIYF. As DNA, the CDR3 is TGTGCCAGCAGTTTTCAGGGGAGCTCTGGAAACACCATATATTTT.